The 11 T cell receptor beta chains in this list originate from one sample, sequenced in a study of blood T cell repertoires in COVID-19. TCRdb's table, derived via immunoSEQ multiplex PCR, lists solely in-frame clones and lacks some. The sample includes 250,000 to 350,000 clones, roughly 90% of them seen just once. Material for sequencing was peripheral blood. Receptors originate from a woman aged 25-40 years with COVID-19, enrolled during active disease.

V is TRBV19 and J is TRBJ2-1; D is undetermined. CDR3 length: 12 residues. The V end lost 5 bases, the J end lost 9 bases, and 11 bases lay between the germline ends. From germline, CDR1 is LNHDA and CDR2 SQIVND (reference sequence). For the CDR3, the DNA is TGTGCCAGTAGTCCTAACCGCGGTGAGCAGTTCTTC. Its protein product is CASSPNRGEQFF.

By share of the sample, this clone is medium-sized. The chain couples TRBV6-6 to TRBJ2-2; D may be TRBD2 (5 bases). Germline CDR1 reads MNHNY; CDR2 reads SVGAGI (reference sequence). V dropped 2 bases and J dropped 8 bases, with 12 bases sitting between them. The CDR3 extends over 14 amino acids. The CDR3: CASSYDGGAGELFF. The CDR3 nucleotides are TGTGCCAGCAGTTACGACGGAGGAGCGGGGGAGCTGTTTTTT.

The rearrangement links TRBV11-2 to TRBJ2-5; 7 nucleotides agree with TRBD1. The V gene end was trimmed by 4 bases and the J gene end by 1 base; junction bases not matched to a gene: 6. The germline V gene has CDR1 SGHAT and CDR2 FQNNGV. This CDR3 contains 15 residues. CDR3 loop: CASSSGTDSQETQYF. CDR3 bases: TGTGCCAGCAGCTCCGGGACAGACAGCCAAGAGACCCAGTACTTC.

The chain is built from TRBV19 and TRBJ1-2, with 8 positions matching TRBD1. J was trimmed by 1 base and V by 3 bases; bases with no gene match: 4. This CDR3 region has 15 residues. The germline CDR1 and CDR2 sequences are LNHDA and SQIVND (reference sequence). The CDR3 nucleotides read TGTGCCAGTAGTATGGGACAGGACTATAACTATGGCTACACCTTC. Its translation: CASSMGQDYNYGYTF.

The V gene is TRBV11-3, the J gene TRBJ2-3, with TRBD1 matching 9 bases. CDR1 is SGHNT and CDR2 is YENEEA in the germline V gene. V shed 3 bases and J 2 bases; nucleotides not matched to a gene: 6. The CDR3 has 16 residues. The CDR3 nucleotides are TGTGCCAGCAGCTTGGGGGACAGGGCCTCCACAGATACGCAGTATTTT. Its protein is CASSLGDRASTDTQYF.

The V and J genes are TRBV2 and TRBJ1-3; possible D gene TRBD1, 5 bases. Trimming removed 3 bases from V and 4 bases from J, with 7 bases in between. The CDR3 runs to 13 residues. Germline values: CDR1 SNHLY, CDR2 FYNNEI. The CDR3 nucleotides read TGTGCCAGCAGTGACAGGGTGGGAAACACCATATATTTT. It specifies CASSDRVGNTIYF.

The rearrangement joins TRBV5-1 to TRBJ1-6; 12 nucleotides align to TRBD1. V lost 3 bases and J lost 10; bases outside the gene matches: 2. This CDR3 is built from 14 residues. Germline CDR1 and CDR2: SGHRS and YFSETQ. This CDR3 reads CASSWDRGQSPLHF. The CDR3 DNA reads TGCGCCAGCAGCTGGGACAGGGGGCAATCACCCCTCCACTTT.

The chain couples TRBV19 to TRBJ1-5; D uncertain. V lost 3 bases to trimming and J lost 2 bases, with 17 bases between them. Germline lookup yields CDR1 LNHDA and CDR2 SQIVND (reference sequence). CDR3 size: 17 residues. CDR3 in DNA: TGTGCCAGTAGTATTGGGCGGGCGAGGGCCGGCAATCAGCCCCAGCATTTT. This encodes CASSIGRARAGNQPQHF.

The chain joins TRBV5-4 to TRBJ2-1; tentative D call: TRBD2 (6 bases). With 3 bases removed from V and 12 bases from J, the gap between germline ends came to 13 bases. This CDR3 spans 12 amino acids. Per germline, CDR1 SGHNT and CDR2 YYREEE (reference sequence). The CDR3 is CASSYPGGSQFF. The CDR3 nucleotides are TGTGCCAGCAGCTACCCCGGGGGATCGCAGTTCTTC.

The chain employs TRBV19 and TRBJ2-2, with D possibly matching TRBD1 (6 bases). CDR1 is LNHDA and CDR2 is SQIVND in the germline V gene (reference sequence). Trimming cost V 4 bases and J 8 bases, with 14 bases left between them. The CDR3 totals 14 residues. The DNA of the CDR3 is TGTGCCAGTAGTAGGGCACAGGGATCTGGGGAGCTGTTTTTT. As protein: CASSRAQGSGELFF. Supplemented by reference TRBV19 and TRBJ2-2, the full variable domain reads DGGITQSPKYLFRKEGQNVTLSCEQNLNHDAMYWYRQDPGQGLRLIYYSQIVNDFQKGDIAEGYSVSREKKESFPLTVTSAQKNPTAFYLCASSRAQGSGELFFGEGSRLTVL.

DNA for the CDR3: TGTGCCACCAGTGACCCGAGGACAGGGGGCTGGGAGCTGTTTTTT. This translates into CATSDPRTGGWELFF. The chain combines TRBV24-1 with TRBJ2-2, with 11 positions matching TRBD1. The germline CDR1 and CDR2 sequences are KGHDR and SFDVKD. After removal of 4 bases from V and 9 bases from J, the junction contained 6 bases not matched to a gene. There are 15 residues in the CDR3.